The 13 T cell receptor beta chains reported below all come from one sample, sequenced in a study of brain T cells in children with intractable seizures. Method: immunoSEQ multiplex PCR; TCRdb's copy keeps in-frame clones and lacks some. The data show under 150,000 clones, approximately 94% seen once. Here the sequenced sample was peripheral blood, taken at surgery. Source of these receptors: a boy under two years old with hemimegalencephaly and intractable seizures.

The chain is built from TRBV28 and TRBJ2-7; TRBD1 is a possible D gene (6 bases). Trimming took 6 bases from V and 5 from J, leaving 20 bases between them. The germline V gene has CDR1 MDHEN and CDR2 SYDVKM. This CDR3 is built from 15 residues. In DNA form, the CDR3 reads TGTGCCAGCAGCTCCCCAGGGGAAGCGACCAACGAGCAGTACTTC. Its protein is CASSSPGEATNEQYF. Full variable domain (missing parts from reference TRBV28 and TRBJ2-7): DVKVTQSSRYLVKRTGEKVFLECVQDMDHENMFWYRQDPGLGLRLIYFSYDVKMKEKGDIPEGYSVSREKKERFSLILESASTNQTSMYLCASSSPGEATNEQYFGPGTRLTVT.

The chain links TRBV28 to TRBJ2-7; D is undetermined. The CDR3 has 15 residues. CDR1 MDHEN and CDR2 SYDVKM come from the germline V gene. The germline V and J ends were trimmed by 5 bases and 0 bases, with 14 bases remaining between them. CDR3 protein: CASSTSLGGSYEQYF. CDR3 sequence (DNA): TGTGCCAGCAGTACCTCCCTGGGTGGCTCCTACGAGCAGTACTTC.

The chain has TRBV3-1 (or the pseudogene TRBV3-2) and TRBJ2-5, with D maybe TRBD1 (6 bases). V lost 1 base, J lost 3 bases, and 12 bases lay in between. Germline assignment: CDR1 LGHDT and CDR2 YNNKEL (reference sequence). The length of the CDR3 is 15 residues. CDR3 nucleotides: TGTGCCAGCAGCCAAGCACTCCACAGGGAAGAGACCCAGTACTTC. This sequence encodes CASSQALHREETQYF.

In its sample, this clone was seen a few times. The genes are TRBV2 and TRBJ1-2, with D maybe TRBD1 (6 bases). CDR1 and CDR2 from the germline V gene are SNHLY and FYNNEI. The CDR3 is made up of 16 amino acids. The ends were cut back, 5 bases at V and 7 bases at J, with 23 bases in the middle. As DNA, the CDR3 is TGTGCCAGCAGTTCTAACAGGGAAACGGACGATGGTGGCTACACCTTC. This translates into CASSSNRETDDGGYTF.

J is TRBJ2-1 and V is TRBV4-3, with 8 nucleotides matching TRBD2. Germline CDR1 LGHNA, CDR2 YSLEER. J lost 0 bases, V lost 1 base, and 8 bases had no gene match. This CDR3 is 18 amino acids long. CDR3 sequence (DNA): TGCGCCAGCAGCCAAGTTAGTGAGCGGGGGAGCTCCTACAATGAGCAGTTCTTC. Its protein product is CASSQVSERGSSYNEQFF.

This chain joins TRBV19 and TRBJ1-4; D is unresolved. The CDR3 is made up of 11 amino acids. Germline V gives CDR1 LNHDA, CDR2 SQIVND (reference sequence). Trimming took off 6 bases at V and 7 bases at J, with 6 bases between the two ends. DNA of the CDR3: TGTGCCAGTAGGGGGAGTGAAAAACTGTTTTTT. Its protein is CASRGSEKLFF.

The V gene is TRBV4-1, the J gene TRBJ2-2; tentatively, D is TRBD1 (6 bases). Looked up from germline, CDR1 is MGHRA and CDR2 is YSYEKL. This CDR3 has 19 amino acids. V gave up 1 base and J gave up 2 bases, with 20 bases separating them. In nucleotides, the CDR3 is TGCGCCAGCAGCCAAGTATTTGGACAGACCGATAGTAACACCGGGGAGCTGTTTTTT. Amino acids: CASSQVFGQTDSNTGELFF.

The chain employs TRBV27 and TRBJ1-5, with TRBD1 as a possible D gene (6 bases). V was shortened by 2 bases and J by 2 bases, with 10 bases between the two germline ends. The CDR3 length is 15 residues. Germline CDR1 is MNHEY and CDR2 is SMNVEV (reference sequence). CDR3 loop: CASSLIGGGNQPQHF. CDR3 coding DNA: TGTGCCAGCAGTTTAATAGGGGGGGGCAATCAGCCCCAGCATTTT.

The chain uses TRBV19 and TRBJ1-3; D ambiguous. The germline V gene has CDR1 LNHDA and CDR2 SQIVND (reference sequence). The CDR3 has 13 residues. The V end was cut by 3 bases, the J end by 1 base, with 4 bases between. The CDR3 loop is CASSILSGNTIYF. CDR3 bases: TGTGCCAGTAGTATTTTATCTGGAAACACCATATATTTT.

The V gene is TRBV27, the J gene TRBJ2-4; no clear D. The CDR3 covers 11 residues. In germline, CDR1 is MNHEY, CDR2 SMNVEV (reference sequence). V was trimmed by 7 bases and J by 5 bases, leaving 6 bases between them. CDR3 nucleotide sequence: TGTGCCAGCATGGTGGAAAACATTCAGTACTTC. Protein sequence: CASMVENIQYF.

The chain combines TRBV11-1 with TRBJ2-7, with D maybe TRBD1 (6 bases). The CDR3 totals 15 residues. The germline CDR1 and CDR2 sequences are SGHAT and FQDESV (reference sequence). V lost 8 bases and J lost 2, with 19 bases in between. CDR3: CASDNHGQPAYEQYF. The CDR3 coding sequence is TGTGCCAGCGATAACCACGGACAGCCCGCCTACGAGCAGTACTTC.

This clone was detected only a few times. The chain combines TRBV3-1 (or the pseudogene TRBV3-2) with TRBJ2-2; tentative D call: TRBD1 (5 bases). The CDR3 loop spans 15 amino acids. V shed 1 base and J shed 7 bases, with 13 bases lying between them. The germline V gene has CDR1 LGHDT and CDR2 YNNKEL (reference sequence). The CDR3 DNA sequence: TGTGCCAGCAGCCAAGGAAGATCCAGGGTCGGGGAGCTGTTTTTT. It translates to CASSQGRSRVGELFF.

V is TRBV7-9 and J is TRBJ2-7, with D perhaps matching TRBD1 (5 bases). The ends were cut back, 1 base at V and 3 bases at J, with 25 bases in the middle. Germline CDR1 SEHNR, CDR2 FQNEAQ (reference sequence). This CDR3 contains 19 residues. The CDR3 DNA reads TGTGCCAGCAGCTTAGTTCGCACAGGCTACAAGGTAGATTTCTACGAGCAGTACTTC. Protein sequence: CASSLVRTGYKVDFYEQYF.